This TCR beta chain was recorded in a study of CD8 T cells in ankylosing spondylitis. Whole-study findings and limits: What seemed typical of ankylosing spondylitis blood was a TCR beta motif built from about 8 highly homologous variants.

This clonotype was detected a few times. The antigen remains unidentified. Per the germline V gene, CDR1 is SGDLS and CDR2 is YYNGEE. This CDR3 region has 16 residues. V was clipped by 0 bases and J by 5 bases, with 15 bases between them. TCRdb itself ran the 5' RACE reads through MiXCR, one entry per CDR3 protein. The table lists roughly 350,000 distinct CDR3 sequences, approximately 8.2% of them singletons. The rearrangement links TRBV9 to TRBJ2-1; D is perhaps TRBD1 (5 bases). Sequencing was performed on blood, either unsorted or a sorted T cell fraction (not recorded which). This TCR was sampled from a male donor with ankylosing spondylitis. The CDR3 region is CASSVGGQSGNNEQFF. In DNA form, the CDR3 reads TGTGCCAGCAGCGTAGGGGGCCAGTCTGGTAACAATGAGCAGTTCTTC.